The sequence of this TCR beta chain was determined in a study of blood T cell repertoires in COVID-19. The wider study: Acute and convalescent COVID-19 specimens originated in the United States, Italy and Spain. Sources were T cells, B-cell-depleted T cells, or PBMCs; the material itself was cDNA or gDNA.

Authors' processing steps: Estimation of nucleated cell counts relied on the amplification of reference gene primers. Clones were sequenced by immunoSEQ multiplex PCR, and TCRdb holds only the in-frame ones, with some missing. Clone size and the V and J calls come from that table; the DNA yielded D and trimming. This table holds roughly 65,000 clones, approximately 94% found once. The ends were cut back, 0 bases at V and 1 base at J, with 10 bases in the middle. Germline loops: CDR1 SGHRS, CDR2 YFSETQ. This CDR3 comprises 15 residues. The specimen sequenced was peripheral blood. The J gene is TRBJ1-1, the V gene TRBV5-1; the D is unclear. The source of this sequence is a man aged 65 to 79 with active COVID-19. The CDR3 DNA reads as TGCGCCAGCAGCTTGGATCCCGCCGGGAACACTGAAGCTTTCTTT. The encoded protein is CASSLDPAGNTEAFF. Combining the CDR3 with reference TRBV5-1 and TRBJ1-1 gives the whole variable domain KAGVTQTPRYLIKTRGQQVTLSCSPISGHRSVSWYQQTPGQGLQFLFEYFSETQRNKGNFPGRFSGRQFSNSRSEMNVSTLELGDSALYLCASSLDPAGNTEAFFGQGTRLTVV.